This T cell receptor (beta chain) stems from a study of T cell repertoires in ileal Crohn's disease. Across the study: Median disease duration was roughly 8.4 years; 35% smoked at surgery. Surgery for a complication: stricturing in roughly 61%, penetrating in approximately 40%. General observations from the study: Sorted CD8 T cells held more high-frequency clones than CD4.

Points on this clone: Its specificity is unknown.

Using immunoSEQ multiplex PCR, the repertoire was profiled, and TCRdb retains in-frame clones only, with some absent. The data show about 60,000 clones, about 89% seen once. V lost 4 bases and J 8 bases, leaving 20 bases between the germline ends. The CDR3 spans 16 residues. Germline V gene data show CDR1 as MNHEY and CDR2 as SVGAGI. Time point specified: neoterminal ileum biopsy at postoperative endoscopy, about 6 months after surgery. This TCR derives from an adult with Crohn's disease. The chain carries TRBV6-5 and TRBJ1-4, with D perhaps TRBD1 (6 bases). Sequencing used ileal tissue. The DNA for the CDR3 is TGTGCCAGCAGTTCCGTCACAACAGGGATTAGAGAAAAACTGTTTTTT. Translating gives CASSSVTTGIREKLFF.